This TCR beta chain was observed in a study of blood T cell repertoires in COVID-19 (dated by TCRdb to the early 2020s). In terms of the full investigation: Collaborator samples came from the United States, Italy and Spain and covered acute and convalescent phases of COVID-19. Samples were obtained from the ongoing ImmuneRACE study (first 160 participants) and from over 1,000 subjects provided by 6 global collaborators. Deeply sampled blood TCRbeta repertoires from subjects exposed to, actively infected with, or recovered from COVID-19 were included in the dataset. The sample metadata nearly always contained a de-identified subject ID, COVID-19 status, age in years and sex. HLA class I and class II types, where available, came from metadata supplied by the sample provider rather than from assay-based typing. The prospective study material was composed of cDNA or gDNA derived from T cells, B-cell-depleted T cells, or PBMCs. The repertoires were released in a freely available public database meant as a resource for research on the immune response to SARS-CoV-2.

V loses 0 bases, J loses 3 bases, and the germline ends lie 8 bases apart. The CDR3 covers 14 residues, taking in both the cysteine and the phenylalanine. CDR3 DNA only is kept here, 42 bases in frame from base 1. The germline V gene encodes CDR1 MNHEY and CDR2 SVGAGI. General findings and caveats noted by the study authors: The quantity of clinical and demographic metadata differed by source and by participant and was supplied without curation.

TCRbeta CDR3 regions were amplified from genomic DNA using the immunoSEQ Assay, a bias-controlled multiplex PCR. Under the source paper's analysis protocol: The number of nucleated cells in each sample was estimated from the amplification of reference gene primers within the assay. To quantify the absolute abundance of each unique TCRbeta CDR3 rearrangement, sequence reads were collapsed and filtered. For each sample, productive Simpson clonality was calculated as the square root of Simpson's diversity index over productive rearrangements. Not all clones reach the TCRdb copy of this immuneACCESS table, which keeps in-frame sequences only. Checked studies attribute under half of the gap to unresolved V genes and leave the rest unexplained. V, J and clone size were drawn from that table, and D and trimming were deduced from the DNA. This sample comprises 35,000 to 45,000 clones, 80% to 95% of them detected only once. Clones ranked in the top ten supply 5.5% to 7% of the sample.

The collaborating institutions used their own protocols to collect whole blood in K2EDTA tubes. Collaborator samples were shipped for TCRbeta analysis as frozen whole blood, isolated PBMCs, or DNA extracted from either sample type. For this clone: No antigen is known for it. Base qualities were left out, and no much larger clone turns up one base away.

Source material: peripheral blood. This chain is built from TRBV6-5 and TRBJ1-1, with no confidently assigned D gene. The TCR originated in a woman of 80 years or more with acute or convalescent COVID-19. This receptor carries the CDR3 CASSYSREDTEAFF. The sequenced DNA is TGTGCCAGCAGTTACTCTCGGGAGGACACTGAAGCTTTCTTT.